The present T cell receptor beta chain was sequenced within a study of spatial heterogeneity in lung cancer. Trimming removed 11 bases from V and 7 bases from J; junction bases left unmatched: 11. The CDR3 sequence is 14 residues long. Germline values: CDR1 MNHNY, CDR2 SVGAGI (reference sequence). Unique molecular identifiers tagged every individual TCR cDNA molecule. TCRdb itself ran the 5' RACE reads through MiXCR, one entry per CDR3 protein. The table has several thousand distinct CDR3 sequences, around 3.6% seen once. This clonotype was seen repeatedly, ten times or more. A library made for alpha chains picked up this beta chain off target, so its size means little. The sample's time point: sample taken at primary tumor resection. Whole RNA, which was extracted from tumor, nontumor lung tissue or frozen PBMC, was sequenced without any cell sorting. Samples were donated by 72 untreated early-stage non-small cell lung cancer patients.

This sequence originates from a female donor with early-stage non-small cell lung cancer. The starting material was normal lung tissue next to the tumor, obtained at surgery. V gene TRBV6-6 combines with J gene TRBJ2-1; 10 nucleotides agree with TRBD2. The CDR3 here is CAALGSGGPNEQFF. Here the CDR3 DNA reads TGTGCCGCCCTTGGTAGCGGGGGGCCTAATGAGCAGTTCTTC.